One sample yielded the 20 T cell receptor beta chains listed below, sequenced in a study of identical twins. TCRdb independently ran MiXCR on the 5' RACE reads; one entry per CDR3 protein. Here the sample spans roughly 570,000 distinct CDR3 sequences, approximately 10% being singletons. In addition, the sample was reused for a study of yellow fever vaccine responses in identical twins.

The sample taken for sequencing was PBMCs. These receptors all stem from a woman aged 18-29 years in good health.

This clonotype appeared a single time. The chain links TRBV12-3 or TRBV12-4 to TRBJ2-3; 10 bases agree with TRBD2. This CDR3 comprises 19 residues. The V segment lost 4 bases and the J segment 2 bases; nucleotides outside the gene matches: 15. This CDR3 is CASSSLEIVAGGNTDTQYF. CDR3 coding DNA: TGTGCCAGCAGTTCCCTCGAAATAGTAGCGGGGGGTAACACAGATACGCAGTATTTT.

Only a few counts were recorded for this clonotype. This chain joins TRBV5-6 and TRBJ2-3, with D tentatively TRBD2 (6 bases). The CDR3 loop spans 16 amino acids. Germline V gene lookup returns CDR1 SGHDT and CDR2 YYEEEE. The V end lost 1 base, the J end lost 0 bases, and 12 bases lay between the germline ends. The CDR3 DNA sequence: TGTGCCAGCAGCTTGAAGGCGGGGACTAGCACAGATACGCAGTATTTT. Its translation is CASSLKAGTSTDTQYF.

There are a few counts of this clonotype. The chain joins TRBV30 to TRBJ1-5; D is perhaps TRBD1 (5 bases). V was shortened by 2 bases and J by 2 bases, with 10 bases between the two germline ends. The CDR3 extends over 14 amino acids. The V gene's germline CDR1 is GTSNPN and CDR2 SVGIG (reference sequence). DNA of the CDR3: TGTGCCTGGAGTCCCGGGACCGGCAATCAGCCCCAGCATTTT. This codes for CAWSPGTGNQPQHF.

This clonotype was recorded a few times. The chain couples TRBV5-1 to TRBJ2-1; 9 bases agree with TRBD1. With V trimmed by 0 bases and J by 4 bases, 5 bases remained unmatched. The CDR3 runs 16 residues. Germline values: CDR1 SGHRS, CDR2 YFSETQ. CDR3 sequence: CASSLGRGQGYNEQFF. The DNA for the CDR3 is TGCGCCAGCAGCTTGGGGCGGGGACAGGGATACAATGAGCAGTTCTTC.

The chain has TRBV20-1 and TRBJ2-2, with a weak D call TRBD2 (6 bases). The CDR3 has 15 residues. From germline, CDR1 is DFQATT and CDR2 SNEGSKA (reference sequence). Trimming took 3 bases from V and 2 from J, leaving 13 bases between them. This CDR3 reads CSASIGGPNTGELFF. CDR3 nucleotides: TGCAGTGCTAGTATCGGGGGACCTAACACCGGGGAGCTGTTTTTT.

This clonotype was picked up a small number of times. The chain employs TRBV15 and TRBJ1-1; D might be TRBD1 (5 bases). From germline, CDR1 is LNHNV and CDR2 YYDKDF (reference sequence). V lost 4 bases and J 0 bases, leaving 15 bases between the germline ends. This CDR3 comprises 16 residues. CDR3 region: CATSIGKGLVNTEAFF. In DNA form, the CDR3 reads TGTGCCACCAGCATCGGAAAGGGGCTGGTGAACACTGAAGCTTTCTTT.

This clonotype has more than one count but fewer than ten. The genes are TRBV6-1 and TRBJ1-5, with 8 nucleotides matching TRBD1. The CDR3 has 15 amino acids. The germline V gene has CDR1 MNHNS and CDR2 SASEGT. After removal of 7 bases from V and 7 bases from J, the junction contained 12 bases not matched to a gene. CDR3 residues: CASTSTQGASQPQHF. CDR3 sequence (DNA): TGTGCCAGCACCTCCACTCAGGGGGCGAGCCAGCCCCAGCATTTT.

This clonotype has just a few counts. This chain links TRBV10-1 with TRBJ2-2; D is ambiguous. CDR3 length equals 13 residues. Trimming removed 3 bases from V and 3 bases from J, with 5 bases in between. CDR1 WNHNN and CDR2 SYGVQD come from the germline V gene (reference sequence). The chain's CDR3 is CASSEMDTGELFF. The DNA of the CDR3 is TGCGCCAGCAGTGAAATGGACACCGGGGAGCTGTTTTTT.

V gene TRBV11-2 combines with J gene TRBJ2-3, with 14 bases fitting TRBD2. The trim removed 7 bases at V and 9 bases at J, leaving 3 bases unmatched. The CDR3 is made up of 13 amino acids. In germline, CDR1 is SGHAT, CDR2 FQNNGV. The CDR3 DNA is TGTGCCAGCATCCGACTAGCGGGGGGGACGCAGTATTTT. Amino acid sequence: CASIRLAGGTQYF.

This clonotype was observed at least ten times. The chain recombines TRBV2 with TRBJ2-3; no clear D gene. V shed 6 bases and J shed 0 bases, with 10 bases lying between them. The CDR3 contains 14 residues. In germline, CDR1 is SNHLY, CDR2 FYNNEI. The CDR3, as DNA: TGTGCCAGCAGCTACAGTAGGAGCACAGATACGCAGTATTTT. As protein: CASSYSRSTDTQYF.

This clonotype was found a few times. The V call is TRBV7-9, the J call TRBJ2-3, with D possibly TRBD1 on 5 matching bases. The CDR3 is 16 residues long. Germline V gene lookup returns CDR1 SEHNR and CDR2 FQNEAQ (reference sequence). Trimming shortened V by 5 bases and J by 2 bases, and 17 bases separated the two germline ends. DNA of the CDR3: TGTGCCAGCAGCGTCACAGGAAACCCCCTCACAGATACGCAGTATTTT. Protein: CASSVTGNPLTDTQYF.

This clonotype was counted ten times or more. The chain carries TRBV10-2 and TRBJ2-3, with 12 bases that match TRBD2. V lost 6 bases to trimming and J lost 7 bases; unmatched junction nucleotides: 5. There are 14 residues in the CDR3. The germline V gene encodes CDR1 WSHSY and CDR2 SAAADI. CDR3 in amino acids: CASSETSGSNTQYF. CDR3 nucleotides: TGCGCCAGCAGCGAGACTAGCGGGAGTAATACGCAGTATTTT.

This clonotype occurred a few times. CDR3 in DNA: TGTGCCAGCAGCCATTCAGGGCGGCAAGAGACCCAGTACTTC. Translating gives CASSHSGRQETQYF. This chain joins TRBV7-9 and TRBJ2-5; a possible D gene is TRBD1 (5 bases). The CDR3 is 14 residues long. The ends were cut back, 5 bases at V and 2 bases at J, with 12 bases in the middle. Germline CDR1 SEHNR, CDR2 FQNEAQ (reference sequence).

V and J are TRBV5-6 and TRBJ2-1, with D possibly matching TRBD2 (6 bases). The CDR3 runs 13 residues. The ends were cut back, 0 bases at V and 8 bases at J, with 9 bases in the middle. Germline-derived CDR1 and CDR2 are SGHDT and YYEEEE. The CDR3 is CASSLVSGHEQFF. The CDR3 DNA reads TGTGCCAGCAGCTTGGTTAGCGGCCATGAGCAGTTCTTC.

This clonotype was found a few times. The chain joins TRBV20-1 to TRBJ2-1, with a weak D call TRBD2 (6 bases). V dropped 4 bases and J dropped 5 bases, with 12 bases sitting between them. CDR1 is DFQATT and CDR2 is SNEGSKA in the germline V gene (reference sequence). The CDR3 runs to 13 residues. The CDR3 DNA reads as TGCAGTGCTACCCGGGACTCTCACAATGAGCAGTTCTTC. It codes for CSATRDSHNEQFF.

This clonotype was detected ten times or more. V and J are TRBV7-6 and TRBJ2-1; no firm D call. Germline CDR1 and CDR2: SGHVS and FNYEAQ. The ends were cut back, 0 bases at V and 8 bases at J, with 8 bases in the middle. The CDR3 extends over 13 amino acids. CDR3 sequence (DNA): TGTGCCAGCAGCTTAGCTGGGGTTGATGAGCAGTTCTTC. This encodes CASSLAGVDEQFF.

The chain joins TRBV6-2 or TRBV6-3 to TRBJ2-1; D is possibly TRBD2 (5 bases). CDR1 is MNHEY, CDR2 SVGEGT, per germline. The V end lost 5 bases, the J end lost 4 bases, and 18 bases lay between the germline ends. There are 16 residues in the CDR3. The CDR3 region is CASSANLAYLYNEQFF. As DNA, the CDR3 is TGTGCCAGCAGTGCAAACCTAGCATACCTATACAATGAGCAGTTCTTC.

The J gene is TRBJ2-2, the V gene TRBV3-1; TRBD1 matches 9 bases. The trim removed 10 bases at V and 4 bases at J, leaving 7 bases unmatched. Germline V CDR1 and CDR2: LGHDT, YNNKEL (reference sequence). The CDR3 covers 14 residues. This CDR3 reads CATQGQGFTGELFF. CDR3 DNA sequence: TGTGCCACTCAGGGACAGGGATTCACCGGGGAGCTGTTTTTT. Supplemented by reference TRBV3-1 and TRBJ2-2, the full variable domain reads DTAVSQTPKYLVTQMGNDKSIKCEQNLGHDTMYWYKQDSKKFLKIMFSYNNKELIINETVPNRFSPKSPDKAHLNLHINSLELGDSAVYFCATQGQGFTGELFFGEGSRLTVL.

This clonotype showed up just a few times. The chain links TRBV2 to TRBJ2-1; unclear D gene. The CDR3 contains 11 residues. Germline assignment: CDR1 SNHLY and CDR2 FYNNEI. V lost 10 bases and J lost 10, with 14 bases in between. This chain's CDR3 is CATSERAEQFF. The CDR3 nucleotides are TGTGCCACCTCCGAAAGGGCGGAGCAGTTCTTC.

The CDR3 protein is CASSATYRERNTGELFF. The CDR3 DNA follows: TGTGCCAGCAGTGCGACCTACAGGGAGCGGAACACCGGGGAGCTGTTTTTT. The chain has TRBV6-2 or TRBV6-3 and TRBJ2-2; perhaps TRBD1 as D (6 bases). Trimming took 5 bases from V and 1 from J, leaving 17 bases between them. The germline gives CDR1 MNHEY, CDR2 SVGEGT. The CDR3 has 17 amino acids.